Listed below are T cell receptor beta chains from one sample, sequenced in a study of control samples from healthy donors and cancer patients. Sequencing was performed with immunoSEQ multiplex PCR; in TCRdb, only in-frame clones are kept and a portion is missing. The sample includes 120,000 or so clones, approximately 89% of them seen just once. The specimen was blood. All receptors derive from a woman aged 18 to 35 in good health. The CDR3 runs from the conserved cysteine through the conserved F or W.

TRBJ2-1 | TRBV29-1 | CSVRGGASQGNEQFF
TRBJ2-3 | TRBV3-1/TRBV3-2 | CASSHDSPGADTQYF
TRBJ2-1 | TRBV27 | CLSLGPQFF
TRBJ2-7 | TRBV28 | CASGKGTTSYEQYF
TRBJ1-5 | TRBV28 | CASRVRLRSNQPQHF
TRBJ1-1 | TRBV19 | CASSAGQGGTEAFF
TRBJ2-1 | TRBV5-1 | CASSPTGSGEGYEQFF
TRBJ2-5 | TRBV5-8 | CASSLKAAGVVGETQYF
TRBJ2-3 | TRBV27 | CASSPRGGRTDTQYF
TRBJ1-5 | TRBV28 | CASSLLGGFVVSFNQPQHF
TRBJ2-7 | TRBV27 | CASSPRFSGFSYEQYF
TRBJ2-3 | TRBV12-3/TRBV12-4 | CASSPSEGRQYF
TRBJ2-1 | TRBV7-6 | CASSLGMGASRSYNEQFF
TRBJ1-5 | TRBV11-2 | CASSLDRLGNQPQHF
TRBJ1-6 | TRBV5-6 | CASSYWDRDNSPLHF
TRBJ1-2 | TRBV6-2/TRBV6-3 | CASSLYRGPDGYTF
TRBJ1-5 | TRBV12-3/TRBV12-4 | CASSVQASQPQHF
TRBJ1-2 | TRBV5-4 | CASSFWGSGGATNYGYTF
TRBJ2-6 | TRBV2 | CASSEAPVSSGANVLTF
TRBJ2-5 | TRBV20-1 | CSASTSDIQETQYF
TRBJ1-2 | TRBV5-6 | CASSLIVGGYGYTF
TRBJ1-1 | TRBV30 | CAWSRDRGEISYTEAFF
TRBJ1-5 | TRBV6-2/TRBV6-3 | CASSLGARRQPQHF
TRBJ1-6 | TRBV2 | CASRLNSPLHF
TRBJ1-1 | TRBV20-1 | CSSDRDRKAFF
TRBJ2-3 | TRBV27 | CASSPPNRGATDTQYF
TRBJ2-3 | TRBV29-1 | CSAPPGLAGVDTQYF
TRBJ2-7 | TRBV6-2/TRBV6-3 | CASSQREGPYEQYF
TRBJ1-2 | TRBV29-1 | CSVLSTGGVYGYTF
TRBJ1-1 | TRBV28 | CASTLGGNTEAFF
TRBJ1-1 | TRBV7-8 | CASSLSLRTMNTEAFF
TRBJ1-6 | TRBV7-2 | CASSLDSPLHF
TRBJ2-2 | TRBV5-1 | CASSFLRETGELFF
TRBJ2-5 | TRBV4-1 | CASSQLRTGQETQYF
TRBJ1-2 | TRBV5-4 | CASTRGAAFNYGYTF
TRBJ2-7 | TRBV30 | CATSDRTYEQYF
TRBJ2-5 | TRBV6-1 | CVSSERGVETQYF
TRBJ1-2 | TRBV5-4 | CASSSSGEGYTF
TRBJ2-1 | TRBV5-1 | CASSFRDRVFDEQFF
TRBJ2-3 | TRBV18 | CASSPRGDTQYF
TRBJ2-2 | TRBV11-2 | CASSLRGLNTGELFF
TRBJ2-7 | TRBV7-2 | CASSLVRGRAGGGEQYF
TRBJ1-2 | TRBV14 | CASSLTGGGYGYTF
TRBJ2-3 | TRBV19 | CASRGLAAGGTDTQYF
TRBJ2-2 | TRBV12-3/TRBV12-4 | CASRGTGELFF